A selection of T cell receptor beta chains follows, all from one sample in a study of T cells after yellow fever vaccination. Via MiXCR, TCRdb re-called the 5' RACE reads, giving one row per CDR3 protein. The repertoire holds over 300,000 distinct CDR3 sequences, with 4.1% as singletons. The specimen was PBMCs, collected 5 days after the yellow fever booster vaccination. These receptors were collected from a man between 18 and 35 years old who received the YFV17D yellow fever vaccine. CDR3s include the opening cysteine and the closing phenylalanine or tryptophan. The order of the fields is V gene, clone size, J gene, D gene, CDR3 DNA, CDR3 protein. D genes are given only for firm matches. Clone size, where shown, is once, few, many, or a class for clones that have expanded.

TRBV7-2	many	TRBJ1-5	-	TGTGCCAGCAGCCGCCCATGGCGGTCGCCCAAGAGCAATCAGCCCCAGCATTTT	CASSRPWRSPKSNQPQHF
TRBV5-1	many	TRBJ2-3	TRBD2	TGCGCCAGCAGCTTAGCGGGGAACACAGATACGCAGTATTTT	CASSLAGNTDTQYF
TRBV24-1	few	TRBJ2-2	-	TGTGCCACCAGTGATTCAGGCCCGGGGGACCGCGGGGAGCTGTTTTTT	CATSDSGPGDRGELFF
TRBV7-8	many	TRBJ2-4	-	TGTGCCAGCAGCCCAACGGGAAGAAAAAACATTCAGTACTTC	CASSPTGRKNIQYF
TRBV5-1	few	TRBJ2-1	TRBD2	TGCGCCAGCCGCGGGGGGCCTCATGAGCAGTTCTTC	CASRGGPHEQFF
TRBV5-6	few	TRBJ2-7	TRBD1	TGTGCCAGCAGCTATTGGGGGGGACAGGGGGTACCCTACGAGCAGTACTTC	CASSYWGGQGVPYEQYF
TRBV5-1	-	TRBJ2-2	-	TGCGCCAGCAGCTTGTGGAGACAGCCTAGAGCGTTCGAGGAGCTGTTTTTT	CASSLWRQPRAFEELFF
TRBV29-1	many	TRBJ1-2	-	TGCAGCGCGACAGTTAACTATGGCTACACCTTC	CSATVNYGYTF
TRBV7-9	-	TRBJ2-7	-	TGTGCCAGCAGCCCTGGCCGGGACACCGTCATTTCCTACGAGCAGTACTTC	CASSPGRDTVISYEQYF
TRBV6-1	many	TRBJ2-7	-	TGTGCCAGCAGTGAGGGTCCGGACGCCTCCTACGAGCAGTACTTC	CASSEGPDASYEQYF
TRBV15	many	TRBJ2-1	-	TGTGCCACCAGCAGAGTCGGCAATGAGCAGTTCTTC	CATSRVGNEQFF
TRBV9	-	TRBJ2-3	-	TGTGCCAGCAGCGTAGGGGCGGGGAGAGGCACAGATACGCAGTATTTT	CASSVGAGRGTDTQYF
TRBV5-1	many	TRBJ1-1	-	TGCGCCAGCAGCTTAACTCCGGTGAACACTGAAGCTTTCTTT	CASSLTPVNTEAFF
TRBV4-3	few	TRBJ2-7	-	TGCGCCAGCAGCCAAGATGTTTTGGGTCGGAGAGACGCCTACGAGCAGTACTTC	CASSQDVLGRRDAYEQYF
TRBV12-3/TRBV12-4	few	TRBJ2-7	-	TGTGCCAGCAGTTTAGGGACGTCGAAGCAGTACTTC	CASSLGTSKQYF
TRBV6-2/TRBV6-3	few	TRBJ2-7	-	TGTGCCAGCAGTTACTGGCTAGGGGAGACCTACGAGCAGTACTTC	CASSYWLGETYEQYF
TRBV27	few	TRBJ1-2	-	TGTGCCAGCAGTTTATCGAGGGGGGCGCTTACCTATGGCTACACCTTC	CASSLSRGALTYGYTF
TRBV5-1	many	TRBJ2-1	-	TGCGCCAGCAGCTTTGGGACGGACAATGAGCAGTTCTTC	CASSFGTDNEQFF
TRBV7-2	-	TRBJ1-3	-	TGTGCCAGCAGCCTTAGGGGGAGCTCTGGAAACACCATATATTTT	CASSLRGSSGNTIYF
TRBV7-9	few	TRBJ1-2	-	TGTGCCAGCAGCTTTATACGCTATGGCTACACCTTC	CASSFIRYGYTF
TRBV7-2	-	TRBJ1-1	-	TGTGCCAGCAGCTTAGTCGCGAACACTGAAGCTTTCTTT	CASSLVANTEAFF
TRBV29-1	many	TRBJ1-2	-	TGCAGCGTTTCGGGTCGTTTGGACTATGGCTACACCTTC	CSVSGRLDYGYTF